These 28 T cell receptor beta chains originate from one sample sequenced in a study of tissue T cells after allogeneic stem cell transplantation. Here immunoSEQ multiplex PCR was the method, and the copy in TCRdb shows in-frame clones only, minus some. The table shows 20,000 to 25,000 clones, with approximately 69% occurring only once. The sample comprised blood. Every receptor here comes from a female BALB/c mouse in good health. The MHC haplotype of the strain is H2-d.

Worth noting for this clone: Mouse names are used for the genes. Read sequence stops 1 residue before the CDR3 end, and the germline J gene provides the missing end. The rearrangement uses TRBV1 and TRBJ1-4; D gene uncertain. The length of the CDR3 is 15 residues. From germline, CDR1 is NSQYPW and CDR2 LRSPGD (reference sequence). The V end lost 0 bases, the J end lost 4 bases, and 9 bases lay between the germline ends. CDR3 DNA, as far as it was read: TGCACCTGCAGTGCAGATTTGGGTCTCAACGAAAGATTATTT. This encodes CTCSADLGLNERLF. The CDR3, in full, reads CTCSADLGLNERLFF.

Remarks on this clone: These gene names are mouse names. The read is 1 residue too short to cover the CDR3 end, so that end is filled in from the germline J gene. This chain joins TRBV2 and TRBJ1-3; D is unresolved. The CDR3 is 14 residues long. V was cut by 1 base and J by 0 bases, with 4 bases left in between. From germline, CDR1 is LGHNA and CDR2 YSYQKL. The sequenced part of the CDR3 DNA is TGTGCCAGCAGCCAAGCAGTTTCTGGAAATACGCTCTAT. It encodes CASSQAVSGNTLY. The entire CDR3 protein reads CASSQAVSGNTLYF.

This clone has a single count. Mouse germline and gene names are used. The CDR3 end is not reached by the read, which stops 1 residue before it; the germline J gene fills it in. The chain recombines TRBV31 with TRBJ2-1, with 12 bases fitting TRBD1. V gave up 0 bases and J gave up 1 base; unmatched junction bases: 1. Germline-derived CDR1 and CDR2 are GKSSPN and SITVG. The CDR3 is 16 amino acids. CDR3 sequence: CAWSLGTGGNYAEQFF. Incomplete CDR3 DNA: TGTGCCTGGAGTCTAGGGACAGGGGGCAACTATGCTGAGCAGTTC.

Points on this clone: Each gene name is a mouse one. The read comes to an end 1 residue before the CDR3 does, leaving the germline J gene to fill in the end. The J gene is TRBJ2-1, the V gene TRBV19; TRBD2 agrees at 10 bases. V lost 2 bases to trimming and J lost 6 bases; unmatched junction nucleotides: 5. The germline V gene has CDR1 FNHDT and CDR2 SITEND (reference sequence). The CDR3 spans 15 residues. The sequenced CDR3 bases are TGTGCCAGCAGTATTCCTGGGGGGGCGCTTGCTGAGCAGTTC. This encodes CASSIPGGALAEQF. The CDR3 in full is CASSIPGGALAEQFF.

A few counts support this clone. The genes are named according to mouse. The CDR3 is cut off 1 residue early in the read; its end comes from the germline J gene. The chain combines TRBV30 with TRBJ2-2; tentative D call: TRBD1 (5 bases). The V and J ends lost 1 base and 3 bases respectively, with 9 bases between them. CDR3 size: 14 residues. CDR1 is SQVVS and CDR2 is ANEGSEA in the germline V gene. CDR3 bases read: TGTAGTTCTAGAGTATCAGGGCACACCGGGCAGCTCTAC. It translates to CSSRVSGHTGQLY. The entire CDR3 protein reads CSSRVSGHTGQLYF.

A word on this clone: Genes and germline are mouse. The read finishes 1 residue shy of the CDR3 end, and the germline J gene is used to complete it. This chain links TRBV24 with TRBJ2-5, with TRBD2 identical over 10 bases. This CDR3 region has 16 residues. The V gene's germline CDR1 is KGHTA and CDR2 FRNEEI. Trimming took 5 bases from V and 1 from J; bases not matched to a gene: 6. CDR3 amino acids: CASSDNWGGDQDTQYF. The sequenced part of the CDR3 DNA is TGTGCCAGCAGTGACAACTGGGGGGGGGACCAAGACACCCAGTAC.

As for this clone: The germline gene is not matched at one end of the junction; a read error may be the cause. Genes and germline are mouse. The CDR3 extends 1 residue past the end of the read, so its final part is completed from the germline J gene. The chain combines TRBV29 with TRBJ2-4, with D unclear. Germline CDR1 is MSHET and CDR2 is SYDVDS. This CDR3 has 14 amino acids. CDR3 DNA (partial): TGTGCTAGCAGTTTACGGGGTTGGCAAAACGCCTTGTAC. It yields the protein CASSLRGWQNALY. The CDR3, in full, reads CASSLRGWQNALYF.

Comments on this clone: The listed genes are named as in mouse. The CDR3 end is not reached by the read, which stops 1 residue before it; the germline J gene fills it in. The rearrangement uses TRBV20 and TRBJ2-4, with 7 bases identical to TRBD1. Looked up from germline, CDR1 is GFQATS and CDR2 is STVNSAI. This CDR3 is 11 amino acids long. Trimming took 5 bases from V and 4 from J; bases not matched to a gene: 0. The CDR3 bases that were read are TGTGGTGCTGGGACAGAAAACACCTTGTAC. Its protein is CGAGTENTLY. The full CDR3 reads CGAGTENTLYF.

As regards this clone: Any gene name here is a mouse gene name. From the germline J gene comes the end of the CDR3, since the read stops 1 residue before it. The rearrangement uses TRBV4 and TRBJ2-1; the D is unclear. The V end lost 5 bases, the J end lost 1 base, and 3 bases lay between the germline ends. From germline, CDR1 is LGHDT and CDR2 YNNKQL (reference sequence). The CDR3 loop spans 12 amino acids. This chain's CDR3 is CASSLNYAEQFF. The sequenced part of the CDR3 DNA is TGTGCCAGCAGCCTCAACTATGCTGAGCAGTTC.

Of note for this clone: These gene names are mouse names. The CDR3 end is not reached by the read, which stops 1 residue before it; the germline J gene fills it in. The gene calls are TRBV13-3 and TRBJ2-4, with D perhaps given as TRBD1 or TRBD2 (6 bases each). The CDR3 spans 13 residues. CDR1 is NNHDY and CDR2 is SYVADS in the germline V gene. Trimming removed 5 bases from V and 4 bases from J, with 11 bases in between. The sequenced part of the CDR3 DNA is TGTGCCAGCAGGGGGGGACAAAAAAACACCTTGTAC. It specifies CASRGGQKNTLY. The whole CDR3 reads CASRGGQKNTLYF. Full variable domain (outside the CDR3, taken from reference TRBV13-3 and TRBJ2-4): EAAVTQSPRSKVAVTGGKVTLSCHQTNNHDYMYWYRQDTGHGLRLIHYSYVADSTEKGDIPDGYKASRPSQENFSLILELASLSQTAVYFCASRGGQKNTLYFGAGTRLSVL.

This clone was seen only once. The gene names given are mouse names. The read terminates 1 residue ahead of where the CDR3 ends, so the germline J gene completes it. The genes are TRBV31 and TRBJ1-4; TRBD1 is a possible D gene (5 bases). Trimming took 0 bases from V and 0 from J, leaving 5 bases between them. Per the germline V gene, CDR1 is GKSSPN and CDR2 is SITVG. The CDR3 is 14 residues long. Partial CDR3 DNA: TGTGCCTGGAGTCTAGGGGTTTCCAACGAAAGATTATTT. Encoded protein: CAWSLGVSNERLF. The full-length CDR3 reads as CAWSLGVSNERLFF. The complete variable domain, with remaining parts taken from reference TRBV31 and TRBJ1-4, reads AQTIHQWPVAEIKAVGSPLSLGCTIKGKSSPNLYWYWQATGGTLQQLFYSITVGQVESVVQLNLSASRPKDDQFILSTEKLLLSHSGFYLCAWSLGVSNERLFFGHGTKLSVL.

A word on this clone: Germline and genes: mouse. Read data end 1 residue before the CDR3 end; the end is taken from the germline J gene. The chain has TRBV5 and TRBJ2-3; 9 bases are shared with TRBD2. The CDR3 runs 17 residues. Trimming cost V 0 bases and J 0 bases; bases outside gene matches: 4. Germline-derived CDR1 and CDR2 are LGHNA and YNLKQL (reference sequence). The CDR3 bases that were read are TGTGCCAGCAGCCAAGAATGGGGGGGCCGTAGTGCAGAAACGCTGTAT. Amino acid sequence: CASSQEWGGRSAETLY. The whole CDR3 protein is CASSQEWGGRSAETLYF.

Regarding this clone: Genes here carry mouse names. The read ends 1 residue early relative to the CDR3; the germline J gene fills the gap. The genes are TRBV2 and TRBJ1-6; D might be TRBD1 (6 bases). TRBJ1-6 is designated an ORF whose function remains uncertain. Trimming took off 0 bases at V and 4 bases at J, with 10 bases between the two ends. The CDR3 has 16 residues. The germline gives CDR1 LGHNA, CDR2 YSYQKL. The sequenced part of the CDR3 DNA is TGTGCCAGCAGCCAAGAGCCGGGACAATATAATTCGCCCCTCTAC. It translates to CASSQEPGQYNSPLY. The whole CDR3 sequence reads CASSQEPGQYNSPLYF.

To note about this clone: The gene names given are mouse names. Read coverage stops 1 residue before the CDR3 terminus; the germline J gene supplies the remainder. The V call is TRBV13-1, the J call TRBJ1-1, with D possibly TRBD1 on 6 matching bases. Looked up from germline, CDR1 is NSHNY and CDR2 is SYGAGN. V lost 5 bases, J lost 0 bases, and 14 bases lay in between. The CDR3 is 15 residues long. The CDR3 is CASRSAGHTNTEVFF. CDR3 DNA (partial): TGTGCCAGCAGGAGCGCGGGACATACAAACACAGAAGTCTTC.

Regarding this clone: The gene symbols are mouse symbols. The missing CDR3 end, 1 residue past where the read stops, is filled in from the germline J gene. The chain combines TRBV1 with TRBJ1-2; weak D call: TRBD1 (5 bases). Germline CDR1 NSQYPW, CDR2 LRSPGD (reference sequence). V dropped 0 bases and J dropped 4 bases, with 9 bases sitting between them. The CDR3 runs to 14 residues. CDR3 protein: CTCSADGAGSDYTF. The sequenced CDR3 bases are TGCACCTGCAGTGCAGATGGGGCCGGCTCCGACTACACC.

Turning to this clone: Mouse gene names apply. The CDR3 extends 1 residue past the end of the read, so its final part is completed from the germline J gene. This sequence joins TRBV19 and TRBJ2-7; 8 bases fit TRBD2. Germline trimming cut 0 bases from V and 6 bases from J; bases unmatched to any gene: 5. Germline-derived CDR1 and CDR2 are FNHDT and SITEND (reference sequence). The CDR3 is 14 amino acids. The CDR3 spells CASSIGLGGVEQYF. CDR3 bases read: TGTGCCAGCAGTATAGGTCTGGGGGGTGTTGAACAGTAC. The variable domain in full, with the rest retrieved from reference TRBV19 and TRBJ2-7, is GGIITQTPKFLIGQEGQKLTLKCQQNFNHDTMYWYRQDSGKGLRLIYYSITENDLQKGDLSEGYDASREKKSSFSLTVTSAQKNEMAVFLCASSIGLGGVEQYFGPGTRLTVL.

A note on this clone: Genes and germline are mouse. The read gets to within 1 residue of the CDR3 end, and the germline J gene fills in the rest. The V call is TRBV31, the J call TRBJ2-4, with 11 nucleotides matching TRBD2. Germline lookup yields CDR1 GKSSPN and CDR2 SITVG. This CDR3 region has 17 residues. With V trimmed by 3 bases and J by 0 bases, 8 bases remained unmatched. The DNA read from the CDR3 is TGTGCCTGGAGCCTTCCGGGACTGGGGGCTAGTCAAAACACCTTGTAC. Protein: CAWSLPGLGASQNTLY. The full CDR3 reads CAWSLPGLGASQNTLYF.

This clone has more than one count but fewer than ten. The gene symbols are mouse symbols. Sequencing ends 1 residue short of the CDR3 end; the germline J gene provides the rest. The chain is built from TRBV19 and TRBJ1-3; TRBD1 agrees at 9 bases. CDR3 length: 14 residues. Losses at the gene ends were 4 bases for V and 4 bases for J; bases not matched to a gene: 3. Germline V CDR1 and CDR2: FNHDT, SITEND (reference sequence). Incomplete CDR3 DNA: TGTGCCAGCAGTTACAGGGGGCCCGGAAATACGCTCTAT. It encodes CASSYRGPGNTLY. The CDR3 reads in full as CASSYRGPGNTLYF.

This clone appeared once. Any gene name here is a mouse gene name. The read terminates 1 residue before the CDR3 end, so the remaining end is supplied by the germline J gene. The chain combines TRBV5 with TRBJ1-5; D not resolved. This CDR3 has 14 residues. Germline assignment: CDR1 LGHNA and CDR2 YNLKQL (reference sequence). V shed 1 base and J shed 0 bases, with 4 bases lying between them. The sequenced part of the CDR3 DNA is TGTGCCAGCAGCCAAGTAGATAACAACCAGGCTCCGCTT. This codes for CASSQVDNNQAPL. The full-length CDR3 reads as CASSQVDNNQAPLF.

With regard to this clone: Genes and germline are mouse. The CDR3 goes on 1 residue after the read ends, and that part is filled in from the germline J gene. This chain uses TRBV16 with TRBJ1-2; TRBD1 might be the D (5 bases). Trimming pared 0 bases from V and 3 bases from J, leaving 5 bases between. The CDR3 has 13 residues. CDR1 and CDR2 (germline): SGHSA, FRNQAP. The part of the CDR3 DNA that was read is TGTGCAAGCAGCTTAGAAGGGGACTCCGACTACACC. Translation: CASSLEGDSDYT. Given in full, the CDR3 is CASSLEGDSDYTF.

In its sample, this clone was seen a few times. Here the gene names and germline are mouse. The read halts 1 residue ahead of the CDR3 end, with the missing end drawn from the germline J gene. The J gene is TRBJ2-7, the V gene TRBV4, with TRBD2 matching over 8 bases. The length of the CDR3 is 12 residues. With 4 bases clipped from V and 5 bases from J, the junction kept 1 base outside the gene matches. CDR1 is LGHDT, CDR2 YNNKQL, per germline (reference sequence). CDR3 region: CASSLLGDEQYF. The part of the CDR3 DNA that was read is TGTGCCAGCAGCTTACTGGGGGATGAACAGTAC.

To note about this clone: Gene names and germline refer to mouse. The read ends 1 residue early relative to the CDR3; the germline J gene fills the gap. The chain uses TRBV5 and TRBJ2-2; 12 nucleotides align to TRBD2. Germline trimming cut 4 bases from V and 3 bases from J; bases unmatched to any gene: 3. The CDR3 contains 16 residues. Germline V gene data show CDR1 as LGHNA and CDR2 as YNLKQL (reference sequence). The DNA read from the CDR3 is TGTGCCAGCAGCCCCGGACTGGGGGGGGACACCGGGCAGCTCTAC. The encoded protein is CASSPGLGGDTGQLY. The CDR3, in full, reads CASSPGLGGDTGQLYF.

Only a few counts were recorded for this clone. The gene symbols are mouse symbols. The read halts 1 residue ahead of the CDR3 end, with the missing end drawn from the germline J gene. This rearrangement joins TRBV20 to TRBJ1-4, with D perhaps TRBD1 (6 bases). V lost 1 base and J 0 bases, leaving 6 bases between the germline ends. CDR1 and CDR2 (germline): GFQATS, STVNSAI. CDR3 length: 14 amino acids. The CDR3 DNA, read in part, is TGTGGTGCTAGGGGGACAGTTTCCAACGAAAGATTATTT. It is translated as CGARGTVSNERLF. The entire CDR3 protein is CGARGTVSNERLFF. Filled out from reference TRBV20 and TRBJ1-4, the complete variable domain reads GALVYQYPRRTICKSGTSMRMECQAVGFQATSVAWYRQSPQKTFELIALSTVNSAIKYEQNFTQEKFPISHPNLSFSSMTVLNAYLEDRGLYLCGARGTVSNERLFFGHGTKLSVL.

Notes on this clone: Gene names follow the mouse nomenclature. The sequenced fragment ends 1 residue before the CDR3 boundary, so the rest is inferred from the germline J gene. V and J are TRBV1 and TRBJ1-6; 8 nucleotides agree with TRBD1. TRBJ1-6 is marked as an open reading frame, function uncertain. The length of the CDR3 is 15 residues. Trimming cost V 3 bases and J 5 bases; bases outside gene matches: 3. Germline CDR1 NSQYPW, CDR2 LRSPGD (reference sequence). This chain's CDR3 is CTCSADRGDNSPLYF. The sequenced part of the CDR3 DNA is TGCACCTGCAGTGCCGACAGGGGTGATAATTCGCCCCTCTAC.

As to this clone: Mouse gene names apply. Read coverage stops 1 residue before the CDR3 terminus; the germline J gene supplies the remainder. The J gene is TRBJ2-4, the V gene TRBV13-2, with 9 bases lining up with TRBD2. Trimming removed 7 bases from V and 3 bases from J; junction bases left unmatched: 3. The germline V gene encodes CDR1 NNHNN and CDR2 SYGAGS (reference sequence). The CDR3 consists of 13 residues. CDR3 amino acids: CASLLGGQNTLYF. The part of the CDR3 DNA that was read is TGTGCCAGCTTACTGGGGGGACAAAACACCTTGTAC.

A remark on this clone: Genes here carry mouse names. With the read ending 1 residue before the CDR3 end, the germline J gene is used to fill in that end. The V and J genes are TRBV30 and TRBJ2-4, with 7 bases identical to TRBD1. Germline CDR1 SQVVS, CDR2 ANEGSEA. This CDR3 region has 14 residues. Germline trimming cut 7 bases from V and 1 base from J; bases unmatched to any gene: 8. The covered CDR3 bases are TGTAGTTGTCGACAGGGAGGAGGTCAAAACACCTTGTAC. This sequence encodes CSCRQGGGQNTLY. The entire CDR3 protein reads CSCRQGGGQNTLYF.

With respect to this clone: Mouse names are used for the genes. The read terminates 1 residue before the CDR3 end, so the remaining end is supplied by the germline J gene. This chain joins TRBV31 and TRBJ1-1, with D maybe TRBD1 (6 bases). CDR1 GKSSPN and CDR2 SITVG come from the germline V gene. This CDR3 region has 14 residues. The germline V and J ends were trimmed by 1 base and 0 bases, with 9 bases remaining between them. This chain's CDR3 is CAWSPGQTNTEVFF. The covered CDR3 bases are TGTGCCTGGAGTCCGGGACAAACAAACACAGAAGTCTTC.

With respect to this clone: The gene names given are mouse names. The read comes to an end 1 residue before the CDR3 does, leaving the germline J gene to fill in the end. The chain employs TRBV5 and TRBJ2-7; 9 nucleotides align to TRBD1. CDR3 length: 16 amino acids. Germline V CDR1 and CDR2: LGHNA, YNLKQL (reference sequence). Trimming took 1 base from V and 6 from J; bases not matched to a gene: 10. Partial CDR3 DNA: TGTGCCAGCAGCCAAGTAGCGGGGGACAGGGTACCTGAACAGTAC. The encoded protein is CASSQVAGDRVPEQY. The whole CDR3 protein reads CASSQVAGDRVPEQYF.